The 22 T cell receptor beta chains below were found in one sample sequenced in a study of T cell changes during pregnancy in multiple sclerosis. Libraries were prepared by immunoSEQ multiplex PCR; TCRdb keeps only in-frame clonotypes and omits some of them. The sample carries tens of thousands of clones, 80% to 95% recorded once. The source was peripheral blood, collected before pregnancy. Receptors were obtained from a female donor with multiple sclerosis, enrolled in a pregnancy study.

V and J are TRBV19 and TRBJ2-3; D ambiguous. Trimming took 3 bases from V and 8 from J, leaving 12 bases between them. The CDR3 covers 13 residues. Germline CDR1 is LNHDA and CDR2 is SQIVND (reference sequence). The CDR3 nucleotides are TGTGCCAGTAGTATGACCCAAACGGGTACGCAGTATTTT. This encodes CASSMTQTGTQYF.

This rearrangement joins TRBV4-3 to TRBJ1-3; 8 bases are shared with TRBD1. The CDR3 contains 15 residues. Trimming took 3 bases from V and 3 from J; bases not matched to a gene: 4. Germline lookup yields CDR1 LGHNA and CDR2 YSLEER. Written as DNA, the CDR3 is TGCGCCAGCAGCCAGACTACAGGGGGTGGAAACACCATATATTTT. It translates to CASSQTTGGGNTIYF.

The chain uses TRBV7-8 and TRBJ1-2; 7 bases line up with TRBD1. Trimming cost V 11 bases and J 8 bases; bases outside gene matches: 8. Germline CDR1 SGHVS, CDR2 FQNEAQ. There are 11 residues in the CDR3. The CDR3: CAWKGAEGYTF. In DNA, the CDR3 is TGTGCCTGGAAGGGGGCAGAGGGCTACACCTTC. The full variable domain, rest sourced from reference TRBV7-8 and TRBJ1-2, is GAGVSQSPRYKVAKRGQDVALRCDPISGHVSLFWYQQALGQGPEFLTYFQNEAQLDKSGLPSDRFFAERPEGSVSTLKIQRTQQEDSAVYLCAWKGAEGYTFGSGTRLTVV.

The genes are TRBV7-3 and TRBJ1-1; the D gene is possibly TRBD1 (6 bases). The CDR3 is 15 residues long. The V and J ends lost 5 bases and 5 bases respectively, with 18 bases between them. The germline CDR1 and CDR2 sequences are SGHTA and FQGTGA. This CDR3 reads CASSLLGGANTEAFF. The CDR3 bases are TGTGCCAGCAGCCTTTTGGGGGGGGCGAATACTGAAGCTTTCTTT.

This clone has just one count. This chain links TRBV11-1 with TRBJ2-2, with 8 bases that match TRBD1. Germline V gene sequence: CDR1 SGHAT, CDR2 FQDESV (reference sequence). The CDR3 consists of 14 residues. V trimming: 5 bases; J trimming: 6 bases; junction bases outside the gene matches: 5. The CDR3, as DNA: TGTGCCAGCAGCCGCAGACAGGGGTCCGGGGAGCTGTTTTTT. Protein: CASSRRQGSGELFF.

The chain employs TRBV5-5 and TRBJ1-3; D perhaps matches TRBD1 (6 bases). The germline V and J ends were trimmed by 4 bases and 4 bases, with 15 bases remaining between them. This CDR3 has 15 residues. CDR1 and CDR2 from the germline V gene are SGHKS and YYEKEE (reference sequence). The CDR3 sequence is CASSLFPTGGNTIYF. CDR3 DNA sequence: TGTGCCAGCAGCCTATTCCCGACAGGCGGAAACACCATATATTTT. The variable domain in full, with the rest retrieved from reference TRBV5-5 and TRBJ1-3, is DAGVTQSPTHLIKTRGQQVTLRCSPISGHKSVSWYQQVLGQGPQFIFQYYEKEERGRGNFPDRFSARQFPNYSSELNVNALLLGDSALYLCASSLFPTGGNTIYFGEGSWLTVV.

V is TRBV6-1 and J is TRBJ2-3, with 11 positions matching TRBD1. The length of the CDR3 is 15 residues. With V trimmed by 6 bases and J by 6 bases, 8 bases remained unmatched. Germline V gene sequence: CDR1 MNHNS, CDR2 SASEGT. The CDR3: CASRLGTGGRDTQYF. The CDR3 DNA reads TGTGCCAGCAGACTCGGGACAGGGGGTAGGGATACGCAGTATTTT.

This clone has only a few counts. V usage is TRBV7-3 and J usage is TRBJ2-1; 15 bases are shared with TRBD2. With V trimmed by 5 bases and J by 15 bases, 8 bases remained unmatched. CDR1 is SGHTA and CDR2 is FQGTGA in the germline V gene. The CDR3 is 14 residues long. The CDR3 reads CASSTRTSGGALFF. CDR3 nucleotides: TGTGCCAGCAGCACACGGACTAGCGGGGGGGCCTTGTTCTTC.

The CDR3 DNA is TGCGCCAGCAGCTCCGGGGGGAGTGAAGCTTTCTTT. Translation gives CASSSGGSEAFF. The chain links TRBV5-1 to TRBJ1-1; possible D gene TRBD1, 5 bases. The germline CDR1 and CDR2 sequences are SGHRS and YFSETQ. The CDR3 spans 12 residues. V was pared by 3 bases and J by 7 bases, with 10 bases between.

This chain connects TRBV9 to TRBJ1-1; 9 bases fit TRBD1. The V gene end was trimmed by 2 bases and the J gene end by 0 bases; junction bases not matched to a gene: 8. The CDR3 is 17 amino acids. Germline assignment: CDR1 SGDLS and CDR2 YYNGEE. The DNA of the CDR3 is TGTGCCAGCAGCGTGAGCCGGGACAGGGCCATGAACACTGAAGCTTTCTTT. It specifies CASSVSRDRAMNTEAFF.

The chain is built from TRBV7-2 and TRBJ2-6; D may be TRBD2 (6 bases). The germline V gene has CDR1 SGHTA and CDR2 FQGNSA. This CDR3 comprises 17 residues. Between the trimmed V and J ends, which lost 1 base and 0 bases, there was a span of 10 bases. The CDR3 DNA sequence: TGTGCCAGCAGCTTAGTCGGGGGTACCTCTGGGGCCAACGTCCTGACTTTC. This sequence encodes CASSLVGGTSGANVLTF.

The chain is built from TRBV4-1 and TRBJ1-1; 8 bases agree with TRBD1. Germline V gene sequence: CDR1 MGHRA, CDR2 YSYEKL. Trimming removed 2 bases from V and 4 bases from J; junction bases left unmatched: 6. The CDR3 runs 15 residues. The CDR3 protein is CASSQLQGVGTEAFF. CDR3 bases: TGCGCCAGCAGCCAACTACAGGGGGTAGGCACTGAAGCTTTCTTT.

This chain links TRBV2 with TRBJ2-2; D remains ambiguous. The length of the CDR3 is 14 residues. Per the germline V gene, CDR1 is SNHLY and CDR2 is FYNNEI. Deletions cut 5 bases from V and 0 bases from J, with 7 bases between. The CDR3 here is CASSYYSNTGELFF. Here the CDR3 DNA reads TGTGCCAGCAGTTATTACTCGAACACCGGGGAGCTGTTTTTT.

The chain couples TRBV6-6 to TRBJ1-2; 7 bases map to TRBD1. Trimming removed 6 bases from V and 3 bases from J; junction bases left unmatched: 7. Germline CDR1 MNHNY, CDR2 SVGAGI (reference sequence). This CDR3 has 14 residues. CDR3 bases: TGTGCCAGCAGGGGCACAGGGGTAGACTATGGCTACACCTTC. Protein sequence: CASRGTGVDYGYTF.

V and J are TRBV28 and TRBJ2-1, with 14 bases fitting TRBD2. Germline assignment: CDR1 MDHEN and CDR2 SYDVKM. V was pared by 5 bases and J by 8 bases, with 5 bases of the junction left unmatched. The CDR3 sequence is 15 residues long. The CDR3 loop reads CASSLGTSGSDEQFF. As DNA, the CDR3 is TGTGCCAGCAGTCTCGGGACTAGCGGGAGCGATGAGCAGTTCTTC.

The rearrangement links TRBV9 to TRBJ1-1, with D possibly being TRBD1 (6 bases). Germline V lookup: CDR1 SGDLS, CDR2 YYNGEE. CDR3 size: 16 residues. Trimming removed 3 bases at V and 5 bases at J, with 20 bases between. The CDR3 here is CASSASETGERTEAFF. CDR3 DNA sequence: TGTGCCAGCAGCGCCTCGGAGACAGGTGAAAGGACTGAAGCTTTCTTT.

The chain combines TRBV7-9 with TRBJ2-1; D unresolved. The CDR3 runs 15 residues. Trimming cost V 5 bases and J 2 bases, with 13 bases left between them. Germline V lookup: CDR1 SEHNR, CDR2 FQNEAQ (reference sequence). The CDR3 sequence is CASSPAQTAYNEQFF. CDR3 nucleotides: TGTGCCAGCAGCCCCGCACAGACGGCCTACAATGAGCAGTTCTTC.

The chain has TRBV9 and TRBJ2-2; 10 positions match TRBD1. The CDR3 is 17 residues long. V was clipped by 1 base and J by 0 bases; unmatched bases: 3. Germline CDR1 reads SGDLS; CDR2 reads YYNGEE. DNA for the CDR3: TGTGCCAGCAGCGTATCCGGGACAGGGGCGAACACCGGGGAGCTGTTTTTT. It encodes CASSVSGTGANTGELFF.

The rearrangement joins TRBV2 to TRBJ2-7, with 8 nucleotides matching TRBD2. There are 14 residues in the CDR3. The V gene end was trimmed by 6 bases and the J gene end by 6 bases; junction bases not matched to a gene: 10. Germline V gene lookup returns CDR1 SNHLY and CDR2 FYNNEI. The CDR3 bases are TGTGCCAGCAGCCCCTGGGGCGGGAGGATCGAGCAGTACTTC. Its translation is CASSPWGGRIEQYF.

V and J are TRBV5-1 and TRBJ2-5, with a possible D match to TRBD2 (7 bases). This CDR3 is 15 amino acids long. Germline V gene data show CDR1 as SGHRS and CDR2 as YFSETQ. Trimming shortened V by 0 bases and J by 6 bases, and 15 bases separated the two germline ends. The CDR3 coding sequence is TGCGCCAGCAGCTTGGAAAGGGGGGGCCTGCAGACCCAGTACTTC. Its protein product is CASSLERGGLQTQYF.

The chain links TRBV5-1 to TRBJ2-6; 9 bases map to TRBD2. Germline V gene data show CDR1 as SGHRS and CDR2 as YFSETQ. This CDR3 region has 18 residues. V shed 0 bases, J shed 1 base, and the junction held 5 bases outside the gene matches. The CDR3 nucleotides read TGCGCCAGCAGCTTGGGTCTAGCGGGAATGTCTGGGGCCAACGTCCTGACTTTC. Amino acid sequence: CASSLGLAGMSGANVLTF.

The chain combines TRBV5-4 with TRBJ1-2; a possible D gene is TRBD1 (6 bases). The CDR3 has 15 residues. The V end was cut by 2 bases, the J end by 3 bases, with 14 bases between. Germline V CDR1 and CDR2: SGHNT, YYREEE (reference sequence). The CDR3 DNA reads TGTGCCAGCAGCTTCGGGGGGGGCGCGGACTATGGCTACACCTTC. Protein product: CASSFGGGADYGYTF.